This T cell receptor (beta chain) originates from a study of shared clonotypes between healthy human individuals. CDR1 is MNHNS, CDR2 SASEGT, per germline. CDR3 length: 14 residues. Between the trimmed V and J ends, which lost 4 bases and 1 base, there was a span of 8 bases. As regards this clone: Its antigen remains unknown.

Each PCR replicate run on unsorted PBMC took in approximately 300 ng DNA, about 30,000 T cell genomes. Sequencing used immunoSEQ multiplex PCR; TCRdb keeps in-frame clones, though not all of them. The table records about 490,000 clones, 70% to 85% of them present only once. Findings and caveats of the study: Depth of sequencing was expected to influence donor clonotype sharing.

The receptor was derived from a middle-aged woman in good health. Some clones in this sample may be carry-over from other donors' samples. The sample comprised PBMCs. This chain uses TRBV6-1 with TRBJ2-1; D might be TRBD1 (6 bases). The CDR3 reads CASSATGSYNEQFF. The CDR3 DNA reads TGTGCCAGCAGTGCCACAGGGTCCTACAATGAGCAGTTCTTC.